This T cell receptor beta chain appears in the sequencing data of a study of pediatric ulcerative colitis. Study-wide findings and caveats: A couple of rectal clonotypes were found only in ulcerative colitis patients, all of them. This repertoire reflects total lymphocytes rather than subpopulations like regulatory T cells. Rectal pinch biopsies may have included blood-derived T cells, especially in patients with overt colitis.

With regard to this clone: What it binds is unknown.

This was a survey-level run. Sequenced by immunoSEQ multiplex PCR; TCRdb stores in-frame clones only, minus some. The sample consists of approximately 40,000 clones, about 81% of them appearing once. One to two pinch biopsies were taken from the rectum during colonoscopy. V dropped 11 bases and J dropped 2 bases, with 14 bases sitting between them. The CDR3 sequence is 13 residues long. Germline V gene lookup returns CDR1 MNHEY and CDR2 SMNVEV (reference sequence). Source material: gut tissue. This TCR came from a boy aged 10-17 years with severe ulcerative colitis. V gene TRBV27 combines with J gene TRBJ2-3, with unresolved D. The CDR3 here is CASFKTHTDTQYF. DNA for the CDR3: TGTGCCTCCTTTAAGACCCACACAGATACGCAGTATTTT.